A selection of T cell receptor beta chains follows, all from one sample in a study of CD8 T cells in Susac syndrome. TCRdb fed the immunoSEQ multiplex PCR reads into MiXCR, producing one record per CDR3 protein. The sample lists more than 95,000 distinct CDR3 sequences, about 92% occurring once. Sequencing used CD4+ T cells from PBMCs. Receptor source: a human donor with multiple sclerosis. Each CDR3 is given with its conserved first and last residue. D genes are given only for firm matches. For some rows the clone size is stated as once, few or many, or as a class when expanded; others skip it.

d_call j_call clone_size v_call cdr3_aa cdr3_nt
. TRBJ1-2 . TRBV27 CASSPRRANYGYTF TGTGCCAGCAGTCCCCGTCGGGCTAACTATGGCTACACCTTC
TRBD1 TRBJ2-7 . TRBV6-6 CASSYAPGQGYEQYF TGTGCCAGCAGTTACGCACCGGGACAGGGCTACGAGCAGTACTTC
. TRBJ1-2 . TRBV20-1 CSARDPGTATFYGYTF TGCAGTGCTAGAGATCCCGGGACGGCTACATTCTATGGCTACACCTTC
. TRBJ2-4 . TRBV6-1 CASSEFVSGQNIQYF TGTGCCAGCAGTGAATTCGTAAGCGGGCAGAACATTCAGTACTTC
TRBD1 TRBJ1-3 . TRBV9 CASSVGGGTGNTIYF TGTGCCAGCAGCGTAGGAGGGGGCACTGGAAACACCATATATTTT
. TRBJ2-5 . TRBV11-2 CASSLGRLSETQYF TGTGCCAGCAGCTTAGGACGCCTAAGTGAGACCCAGTACTTC
. TRBJ2-1 . TRBV27 CASSLRGGSTHYNEQFF TGTGCCAGCAGTTTACGGGGCGGATCAACTCATTACAATGAGCAGTTCTTC
. TRBJ1-1 once TRBV5-6 CASSRGSTNTEAFF TGTGCCAGCAGCCGGGGCAGCACGAACACTGAAGCTTTCTTT
. TRBJ2-3 . TRBV11-2 CASSSYTPNRVDTQYF TGTGCCAGCAGCTCCTACACCCCGAACAGGGTTGATACGCAGTATTTT
TRBD2 TRBJ2-3 . TRBV30 CAWRFSGGGTDTQYF TGTGCCTGGAGATTCAGCGGGGGGGGCACAGATACGCAGTATTTT
. TRBJ2-3 . TRBV14 CASSQARTDTQYF TGTGCCAGCAGCCAAGCCAGGACAGATACGCAGTATTTT
. TRBJ2-1 . TRBV28 CASSQEPYNEQFF TGTGCCAGCAGCCAAGAGCCTTACAATGAGCAGTTCTTC
. TRBJ1-1 . TRBV11-3 CASSLDGLNTEAFF TGTGCCAGCAGCTTAGACGGATTGAACACTGAAGCTTTCTTT
TRBD1 TRBJ1-3 . TRBV11-2 CASSPKTGEGNTIYF TGTGCCAGCAGCCCAAAAACAGGGGAGGGAAACACCATATATTTT
. TRBJ2-3 . TRBV10-3 CAISPTDTSTDTQYF TGTGCCATCTCGCCGACAGATACTAGCACAGATACGCAGTATTTT
. TRBJ2-7 . TRBV30 CAWSTLTEQYF TGTGCCTGGAGTACCCTCACCGAGCAGTACTTC
. TRBJ1-1 . TRBV19 CASRKQENTEAFF TGTGCCAGTAGAAAACAGGAGAACACTGAAGCTTTCTTT
TRBD2 TRBJ2-5 . TRBV3-1 CASSRPGLADQETQYF TGTGCCAGCAGCCGACCGGGACTAGCGGACCAAGAGACCCAGTACTTC
. TRBJ1-6 . TRBV7-9 CASSLEQGSPLHF TGTGCCAGCAGCTTAGAGCAGGGTTCACCCCTCCACTTT
. TRBJ1-1 . TRBV5-1 CASSRTGTQNTEAFF TGCGCCAGCAGCAGAACTGGGACACAGAACACTGAAGCTTTCTTT
. TRBJ1-2 . TRBV15 CATSREGTRGYGYTF TGTGCCACCAGCAGAGAGGGCACCCGAGGCTATGGCTACACCTTC
TRBD1 TRBJ1-2 few TRBV12-3/TRBV12-4 CASSPRQGLNYGYTF TGTGCCAGCAGTCCAAGACAGGGCCTTAACTATGGCTACACCTTC
TRBD1 TRBJ1-2 . TRBV13 CASSLGGQGSNYGYTF TGTGCCAGCAGCTTAGGCGGACAGGGAAGTAACTATGGCTACACCTTC
. TRBJ2-3 . TRBV6-5 CASSYQSAATDTQYF TGTGCCAGCAGTTACCAGTCTGCAGCCACAGATACGCAGTATTTT
. TRBJ2-3 . TRBV20-1 CGGGTDTQYF TGTGGAGGGGGCACAGATACGCAGTATTTT
. TRBJ2-7 . TRBV25-1 CASSEGGRRKQYF TGTGCCAGCAGTGAAGGCGGTCGGCGGAAGCAGTACTTC
. TRBJ2-5 . TRBV3-1 CASSQGPGRGPQETQYF TGTGCCAGCAGCCAAGGTCCGGGTCGGGGCCCACAAGAGACCCAGTACTTC
. TRBJ1-1 . TRBV20-1 CRGGFMNTEAFF TGCAGGGGGGGGTTTATGAACACTGAAGCTTTCTTT
TRBD1 TRBJ2-1 . TRBV5-4 CASSGDRVYNEQFF TGTGCCAGCAGTGGGGACAGGGTTTACAATGAGCAGTTCTTC
TRBD1 TRBJ2-7 . TRBV12-5 CASGLATGDRLYF TGTGCTAGTGGTTTGGCAACAGGGGATCGTCTGTACTTC
TRBD1 TRBJ1-2 . TRBV20-1 CSAESRHRGQYGYTF TGCAGTGCCGAGAGTCGACACAGGGGGCAATATGGCTACACCTTC
. TRBJ2-1 . TRBV30 CAWSGGDEQFF TGTGCCTGGAGCGGAGGCGATGAGCAGTTCTTC
. TRBJ1-3 . TRBV19 CASKDTGGGNTIYF TGTGCCAGCAAAGACACTGGAGGTGGAAACACCATATATTTT
. TRBJ1-5 . TRBV6-4 CASSDDSGVNQPQHF TGTGCCAGCAGTGACGACAGCGGGGTCAATCAGCCCCAGCATTTT
TRBD1 TRBJ1-6 . TRBV6-2/TRBV6-3 CASSTGVRISPLHF TGTGCCAGCAGTACAGGGGTTCGTATCTCACCCCTCCACTTT
. TRBJ1-2 . TRBV10-3 CAIRARESYGYTF TGTGCCATCAGGGCCAGGGAAAGCTATGGCTACACCTTC
. TRBJ1-5 . TRBV20-1 CSAPRATGGNQPQHF TGCAGTGCCCCCCGGGCGACTGGAGGCAATCAGCCCCAGCATTTT
. TRBJ1-2 . TRBV6-6 CASSYSRESGYTF TGTGCCAGCAGTTACTCAAGGGAGAGTGGCTACACCTTC
TRBD1 TRBJ1-2 . TRBV9 CASSRDRDGYTF TGTGCCAGCAGCCGGGACAGGGATGGCTACACCTTC
TRBD1 TRBJ1-6 . TRBV2 CASSQTGSFAYNSPLHF TGTGCCAGCAGCCAGACAGGGAGTTTCGCCTATAATTCACCCCTCCACTTT
TRBD1 TRBJ1-2 . TRBV12-3/TRBV12-4 CASSWAGQEDGYTF TGTGCCAGCAGTTGGGCGGGACAGGAAGATGGCTACACCTTC
. TRBJ1-1 . TRBV6-6 CASSYRLTEMNTEAFF TGTGCCAGCAGTTACAGGTTGACAGAAATGAACACTGAAGCTTTCTTT
TRBD1 TRBJ1-6 . TRBV30 CAWSKGQAKTPLHF TGTGCCTGGAGTAAAGGACAGGCGAAGACACCCCTCCACTTT
. TRBJ2-1 . TRBV5-8 CASSDSRRYNEQFF TGTGCCAGCAGCGACTCAAGGCGGTACAATGAGCAGTTCTTC
. TRBJ2-7 . TRBV3-1 CASSQTLAVTDEQYF TGTGCCAGCAGCCAAACACTAGCTGTGACGGACGAGCAGTACTTC
TRBD1 TRBJ1-6 once TRBV5-1 CASSEEGQDHRPLHF TGCGCCAGCAGCGAGGAGGGACAGGACCACAGACCCCTCCACTTT
. TRBJ2-1 few TRBV5-6 CASSLWGNEQFF TGTGCCAGCAGCTTATGGGGCAATGAGCAGTTCTTC
TRBD2 TRBJ2-1 . TRBV29-1 CSASLAGGINEQFF TGCAGCGCTTCTTTAGCGGGGGGGATTAATGAGCAGTTCTTC
TRBD1 TRBJ2-5 . TRBV3-1 CASRRRGPAQETQYF TGTGCCAGCAGACGTAGGGGGCCCGCCCAAGAGACCCAGTACTTC
. TRBJ2-7 . TRBV27 CASSWDRAYEQYF TGTGCCAGCAGTTGGGATAGAGCCTACGAGCAGTACTTC
. TRBJ1-1 . TRBV6-5 CASSYDRRGVDTEAFF TGTGCCAGCAGTTACGACAGGAGGGGGGTGGACACTGAAGCTTTCTTT
. TRBJ2-7 . TRBV10-3 CAISGAGGPYEQYF TGTGCCATCAGTGGGGCAGGGGGGCCCTACGAGCAGTACTTC
. TRBJ2-7 . TRBV30 CAWKGASPYEQYF TGTGCCTGGAAAGGGGCCTCCCCCTACGAGCAGTACTTC
. TRBJ1-2 . TRBV4-3 CASSQDVLVGRSYGYTF TGCGCCAGCAGCCAAGATGTCCTTGTCGGACGCAGCTATGGCTACACCTTC
. TRBJ1-6 . TRBV30 CAWSVSGPSPLHF TGTGCCTGGAGTGTAAGTGGGCCTTCACCCCTCCACTTT
. TRBJ2-7 . TRBV7-2 CASSSGPTYEQYF TGTGCCAGCAGCTCGGGACCGACCTACGAGCAGTACTTC
. TRBJ1-1 . TRBV11-1 CASSLEQNTEAFF TGTGCCAGCAGCTTAGAACAGAACACTGAAGCTTTCTTT
. TRBJ2-1 once TRBV19 CASSIDKGRPYSFGVYNEQFF TGTGCCAGTAGTATAGATAAAGGGAGACCATATTCCTTTGGGGTCTACAATGAGCAGTTCTTC